This T cell receptor beta chain was recorded in a study of cytomegalovirus exposure and HLA in healthy donors. About the study: About 85 million unique TCRs from HLA-typed donors were held in an early release of data.

V was clipped by 7 bases and J by 1 base, with 5 bases between them. The germline V gene encodes CDR1 MNHEY and CDR2 SVGAGI. CDR3 size: 13 residues. It was with 60 Vbeta and 13 Jbeta primers that the PCR ran. The data were produced by immunoSEQ multiplex PCR, yet TCRdb's version contains in-frame clones alone and is incomplete. The sample gives around 110,000 clones, around 74% of which show up once; 4.8% is in the top ten. Sequenced input: PBMCs. The genes are TRBV6-5 and TRBJ1-6; no firm D call. This receptor was identified in a man aged 25-40 years in good health and CMV-seropositive. The CDR3 nucleotides are TGTGCCAGCACTATGTCCTATAATTCACCCCTCCACTTT. Translation gives CASTMSYNSPLHF.